The rows below give T cell receptor beta chains drawn from one sample of a study of beta chain features in type 1 diabetes. Produced via immunoSEQ multiplex PCR; TCRdb's table is partial and in-frame only. The profile shows around 300,000 clones, less than 15% of them singletons. The sample comprised central memory CD4+ T cells from blood. The receptors shown here come from a man aged 30 to 39 in good health. Both conserved end residues are part of each CDR3. A D gene is named only where the DNA matches it firmly. Only some rows state a clone size, as once, few, many or a class for expanded clones.

TRBV11-3	.	TRBD2	TRBJ2-3	CASSFGTSQDTQYF	TGTGCCAGCAGCTTTGGGACTAGCCAAGATACGCAGTATTTT
TRBV6-5	few	TRBD1	TRBJ2-1	CASSYRDRILGEQFF	TGTGCCAGCAGTTACCGGGACAGGATTCTCGGTGAGCAGTTCTTC
TRBV25-1	.	TRBD1	TRBJ1-2	CASRGTGVIYGYTF	TGTGCCAGCAGGGGGACAGGGGTTATCTATGGCTACACCTTC
TRBV7-9	.	TRBD1	TRBJ1-1	CASSQGGDIWKAFF	TGTGCCAGCAGCCAGGGGGGAGATATCTGGAAAGCTTTCTTT
TRBV6-5	few	.	TRBJ1-6	CASSPPAPERSPLHF	TGTGCCAGCAGTCCGCCGGCGCCAGAGCGATCACCCCTCCACTTT
TRBV19	few	.	TRBJ2-4	CASSVRAKNIQYF	TGTGCCAGTAGTGTTCGGGCCAAAAACATTCAGTACTTC
TRBV21-1	.	.	TRBJ2-2	CASCQETGELFF	TGTGCCAGCTGCCAAGAGACCGGGGAGCTGTTTTTT
TRBV19	.	.	TRBJ2-4	CASSIETVAKNIQYF	TGTGCCAGTAGTATAGAGACAGTAGCCAAAAACATTCAGTACTTC
TRBV10-3	.	.	TRBJ2-3	CASSSTTDTQYF	TGTGCCAGCAGTTCTACCACAGATACGCAGTATTTT
TRBV9	few	.	TRBJ2-2	CASSVAGRDTGELFF	TGTGCCAGCAGCGTAGCGGGAAGGGACACCGGGGAGCTGTTTTTT
TRBV18	few	.	TRBJ1-4	CASSGQSNEKLFF	TGTGCCAGCTCGGGGCAGTCTAATGAAAAACTGTTTTTT
TRBV9	.	.	TRBJ1-3	CASSAGTGNTIYF	TGTGCCAGCAGCGCTGGTACTGGAAACACCATATATTTT
TRBV9	few	.	TRBJ2-3	CASSVGLDTQYF	TGTGCCAGCAGCGTGGGGTTAGATACGCAGTATTTT
TRBV5-1	few	.	TRBJ1-2	CASSLGGDYGYTF	TGCGCCAGCAGCTTGGGGGGCGACTATGGCTACACCTTC
TRBV6-1	few	.	TRBJ2-7	CASSARYEQYF	TGTGCCAGCAGTGCACGATACGAGCAGTACTTC
TRBV4-1	few	TRBD1	TRBJ1-2	CASSPRDSLNYGYTF	TGCGCCAGCAGCCCGCGGGACAGCTTGAACTATGGCTACACCTTC
TRBV5-1	few	.	TRBJ2-3	CATKGGQDTQYF	TGCGCCACCAAGGGGGGCCAAGATACGCAGTATTTT
TRBV4-3	few	.	TRBJ1-2	CASSPSGTNYGYTF	TGCGCCAGCAGCCCCAGTGGGACTAACTATGGCTACACCTTC
TRBV5-1	.	.	TRBJ2-2	CASSLLEAFTGELFF	TGCGCCAGCAGCTTGCTTGAGGCCTTCACCGGGGAGCTGTTTTTT
TRBV11-3	few	TRBD2	TRBJ2-1	CASSLGGGRASNEQFF	TGTGCCAGCAGCTTAGGGGGCGGGAGGGCCAGCAATGAGCAGTTCTTC
TRBV20-1	.	.	TRBJ1-1	CSARDPPQAFF	TGCAGTGCTAGGGACCCACCTCAAGCTTTCTTT
TRBV7-2	.	TRBD2	TRBJ2-5	CASSLGLWGGAYQETQYF	TGTGCCAGCAGCTTAGGGCTATGGGGAGGGGCGTACCAAGAGACCCAGTACTTC
TRBV11-2	.	.	TRBJ1-6	CASSLEGSYNSPLHF	TGTGCCAGCAGCTTAGAAGGCTCCTATAATTCACCCCTCCACTTT
TRBV1	.	.	TRBJ2-3	CTSSQGSGRCTDTQYF	TGCACCAGCAGCCAAGGGAGCGGGAGGTGCACAGATACGCAGTATTTT
TRBV7-2	.	TRBD2	TRBJ2-3	CASSPRTSGMATQYF	TGTGCCAGCAGCCCCCGGACTAGCGGGATGGCTACGCAGTATTTT
TRBV2	.	TRBD1	TRBJ2-3	CASSESGTGTDTQYF	TGTGCCAGCAGTGAGTCTGGGACAGGGACAGATACGCAGTATTTT
TRBV7-2	.	TRBD1	TRBJ2-7	CASSFTGGRGYEQYF	TGTGCCAGCAGCTTTACAGGGGGAAGAGGCTACGAGCAGTACTTC
TRBV11-2	many	.	TRBJ2-3	CASRGLARGTDTQYF	TGTGCCAGCAGGGGGCTAGCGAGGGGCACAGATACGCAGTATTTT
TRBV30	.	.	TRBJ1-2	CAWSVAGLGNYGYTF	TGTGCCTGGAGTGTTGCGGGACTTGGGAACTATGGCTACACCTTC
TRBV13	.	TRBD1	TRBJ2-7	CASSLPARGGQGGREQYF	TGTGCCAGCAGCTTACCCGCCCGGGGAGGACAGGGTGGGCGCGAGCAGTACTTC
TRBV5-1	.	.	TRBJ1-2	CASGENYGYTF	TGCGCCAGTGGGGAGAACTATGGCTACACCTTC
TRBV19	.	.	TRBJ1-5	CASSILLRFQISNQPQHF	TGTGCCAGTAGTATTCTTTTACGGTTCCAAATTAGCAATCAGCCCCAGCATTTT
TRBV19	.	.	TRBJ2-6	CASKVTNGANVLTF	TGTGCCAGTAAGGTGACTAATGGGGCCAACGTCCTGACTTTC
TRBV29-1	few	.	TRBJ2-5	CSAGLETQYF	TGCAGCGCAGGACTGGAGACCCAGTACTTC
TRBV6-5	many	.	TRBJ1-2	CASSSVGSGYTF	TGTGCCAGCAGCTCGGTAGGGAGTGGCTACACCTTC
TRBV6-6	few	.	TRBJ1-5	CASSPTDRRLNQPQHF	TGTGCCAGCAGTCCGACAGACAGGCGACTGAATCAGCCCCAGCATTTT
TRBV6-1	.	TRBD1	TRBJ1-5	CASSVDRGGGWPQHF	TGTGCCAGCAGTGTCGACAGGGGAGGCGGTTGGCCCCAGCATTTT
TRBV2	few	TRBD2	TRBJ2-3	CASGGALAGGSTDTQYF	TGTGCCAGCGGAGGGGCCCTAGCGGGGGGTAGCACAGATACGCAGTATTTT